This is a list of T cell receptor beta chains from one sample in a study of a mutant IDH1 vaccine in newly diagnosed glioma. Clones were sequenced by immunoSEQ multiplex PCR, and TCRdb holds only the in-frame ones, with some missing. The data show approximately 40,000 clones, 80% to 85% seen once. No antigens are known for them. Specimen: PBMCs, collected from a glioma patient whose treatment included an IDH1 peptide vaccine. These receptors came from a man between 35 and 55 years old with glioma. Each CDR3 is given without its conserved first and last residue. The size field is filled for only some rows; it gives once, few, many or a size class.

>14|.|TRBJ1-4|TRBV10-1
ASSESGNGVGEKLF
>11|few|TRBJ2-7|TRBV7-9
ASSSGGPTSGL
>12|.|TRBJ2-3|TRBV5-1
ASSMGQRADTQY
>13|.|TRBJ2-2|TRBV5-4
ASSLYGRNTGELF
>12|once|TRBJ1-1|TRBV6-5
ASSYSEGNTEAF
>13|.|TRBJ1-1|TRBV21-1
ASSKAQEVWLEAF
>13|few|TRBJ2-3|TRBV7-2
ASSLGDWATDTQY
>12|once|TRBJ2-3|TRBV4-2
ASSQRERTDTQY
>12|.|TRBJ1-2|TRBV19
ASSSSLTNYGYT
>13|.|TRBJ1-5|TRBV7-2
ASSLRQAKGQPQH
>13|.|TRBJ1-1|TRBV5-8
ASSIQTGNPPTAF
>14|.|TRBJ2-3|TRBV9
ASSTRLAESTDTQY
>10|few|TRBJ1-2|TRBV11-2
ASSPHNYGYT
>15|.|TRBJ2-3|TRBV4-1
ASSHRVKGAGTDTQY
>14|.|TRBJ2-2|TRBV7-9
ASSPGQRTNTGELF
>12|.|TRBJ1-1|TRBV5-1
ASSLEGSGTEAF
>13|.|TRBJ2-1|TRBV7-9
ASSLVAGGHNEQF
>13|once|TRBJ2-7|TRBV7-9
ASSLYPTGSYEQY
>12|.|TRBJ2-7|TRBV28
ASSLRSGSGEQY
>13|once|TRBJ1-3|TRBV6-5
ASSYSEQVGNTIY
>11|once|TRBJ2-4|TRBV18
ASSPNRDGIQY
>16|once|TRBJ2-1|TRBV19
ASSLGQGHVSSYNEQF
>13|.|TRBJ1-5|TRBV4-2
ASSQGQGQGQPQH
>15|once|TRBJ1-1|TRBV18
ASSPLAPPEGASQAF
>16|.|TRBJ2-1|TRBV14
ASSQASGGRSSYNEQF